These 10 T cell receptor beta chains were all obtained from the same sample, sequenced in a study of T cells in Graves' hyperthyroidism and ophthalmopathy. Amplification of TCR beta CDR3 regions was performed using RNA transcripts as template. Primed by the HTBI set, a first-round RT-PCR was run on the TCR CDR3. TCRdb itself ran the multiplex PCR reads through MiXCR, one entry per CDR3 protein. The repertoire holds hundreds of thousands of distinct CDR3 sequences, 15% to 20% seen once, with roughly 3.3% in the top ten. Sequenced input: blood. The receptors derive from a woman in her thirties or forties with Graves' ophthalmopathy.

This clonotype was seen repeatedly, ten times or more. The chain employs TRBV28 and TRBJ2-1; 8 nucleotides agree with TRBD2. The J segment lost 4 bases and the V segment lost 8 bases, leaving 10 bases of the junction unmatched. The CDR3 extends over 15 amino acids. Germline V gene lookup returns CDR1 MDHEN and CDR2 SYDVKM. The CDR3 region has the DNA TGTGCCAGCGGGCCGGGGTTAGCGGGGTACAATGAGCAGTTCTTC. Translating it yields CASGPGLAGYNEQFF.

This clonotype was recorded a few times. V gene TRBV5-4 combines with J gene TRBJ2-1; D is perhaps TRBD2 (5 bases). Germline CDR1 SGHNT, CDR2 YYREEE (reference sequence). V was pared by 0 bases and J by 7 bases, with 14 bases between. CDR3 length equals 15 residues. CDR3 sequence reads: CASSLEPQRSNEQFF. The CDR3, as DNA: TGTGCCAGCAGCTTGGAACCCCAGCGGTCGAATGAGCAGTTCTTC.

This clonotype was observed at least ten times. The V call is TRBV27, the J call TRBJ1-4; D is uncertain. The germline CDR1 and CDR2 sequences are MNHEY and SMNVEV (reference sequence). V dropped 5 bases and J dropped 0 bases, with 10 bases sitting between them. This CDR3 has 15 amino acids. The CDR3 spells CASSTSAATNEKLFF. CDR3 nucleotides: TGTGCCAGCAGTACCTCAGCAGCAACTAATGAAAAACTGTTTTTT.

This clonotype appeared many times. J is TRBJ2-5 and V is TRBV7-9; 12 nucleotides align to TRBD2. CDR3 length: 18 amino acids. V was pared by 5 bases and J by 1 base, with 11 bases of the junction left unmatched. Looked up from germline, CDR1 is SEHNR and CDR2 is FQNEAQ (reference sequence). The DNA for the CDR3 is TGTGCCAGCAGCGTTTTTGCTAGCGGGAGGGCCAGCCAAGAGACCCAGTACTTC. Translating it yields CASSVFASGRASQETQYF.

This clonotype was observed a handful of times. The chain couples TRBV15 to TRBJ1-5; possible D gene TRBD1, 5 bases. The CDR3 covers 18 residues. Germline V gene lookup returns CDR1 LNHNV and CDR2 YYDKDF (reference sequence). V was clipped by 7 bases and J by 7 bases, with 29 bases between them. CDR3 bases: TGTGCCACCACTCCCGGGGTTGTGCGGCAGGGTGGCTACCAGCCCCAGCATTTT. This codes for CATTPGVVRQGGYQPQHF.

This clonotype was found many times. V and J are TRBV5-1 and TRBJ1-6; D ambiguous. This CDR3 contains 16 residues. Trimming stripped 6 bases from V and 8 bases from J, with 21 bases between. Looked up from germline, CDR1 is SGHRS and CDR2 is YFSETQ. The CDR3 is CASKGSDGGPDSPLHF. DNA of the CDR3: TGCGCCAGCAAGGGTTCGGACGGCGGACCTGATTCACCCCTCCACTTT.

There are a few counts of this clonotype. The CDR3 loop reads CASSLRGPVDTQYF. As DNA, the CDR3 is TGTGCCAGCAGTTTAAGGGGGCCGGTGGATACGCAGTATTTT. The rearrangement links TRBV27 to TRBJ2-3; the match to TRBD1 covers 7 bases. Trimming removed 2 bases from V and 6 bases from J; junction bases left unmatched: 5. Germline V gene sequence: CDR1 MNHEY, CDR2 SMNVEV (reference sequence). This CDR3 region has 14 residues.

This clonotype was seen more than once but under ten times. The germline gene is not matched at one end of the junction; a read error may be the cause. This chain uses TRBV7-9 with TRBJ2-7, with D perhaps TRBD1 (6 bases). CDR1 is SEHNR, CDR2 FQNEAQ, per germline (reference sequence). The CDR3 consists of 14 residues. CDR3: CASSLGTLQREQYF. The DNA for the CDR3 is TGTGCCAGCAGTTTAGGGACATTGCAGCGCGAGCAGTACTTC.

Many counts were recorded for this clonotype. V and J are TRBV5-1 and TRBJ1-2; the D is unclear. The germline V gene has CDR1 SGHRS and CDR2 YFSETQ. The CDR3 totals 13 residues. V lost 0 bases, J lost 4 bases, and 7 bases lay in between. CDR3 residues: CASSLDGTYGYTF. As DNA, the CDR3 is TGCGCCAGCAGCTTGGACGGAACCTATGGCTACACCTTC.

Many counts were recorded for this clonotype. V usage is TRBV2 and J usage is TRBJ2-1, with D perhaps given as TRBD1 or TRBD2 (5 bases each). CDR1 is SNHLY and CDR2 is FYNNEI in the germline V gene. The length of the CDR3 is 17 residues. The V gene lost 4 bases and the J gene lost 6 bases, with 22 bases spanning the gap. In DNA, the CDR3 is TGTGCCAGCAGTGCGTTAAATCCGGGGTTTGGGGCCAATGAGCAGTTCTTC. It encodes CASSALNPGFGANEQFF.